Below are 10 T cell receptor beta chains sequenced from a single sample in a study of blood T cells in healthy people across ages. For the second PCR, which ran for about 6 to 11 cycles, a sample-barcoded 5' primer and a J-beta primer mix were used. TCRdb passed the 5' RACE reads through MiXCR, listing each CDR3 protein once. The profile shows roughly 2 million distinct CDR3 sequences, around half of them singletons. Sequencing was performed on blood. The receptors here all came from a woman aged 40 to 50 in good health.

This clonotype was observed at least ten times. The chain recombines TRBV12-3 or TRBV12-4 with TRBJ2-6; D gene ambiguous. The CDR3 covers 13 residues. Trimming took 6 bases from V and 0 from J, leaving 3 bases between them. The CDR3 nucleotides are TGTGCCAGCAGACCCTCTGGGGCCAACGTCCTGACTTTC. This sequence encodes CASRPSGANVLTF.

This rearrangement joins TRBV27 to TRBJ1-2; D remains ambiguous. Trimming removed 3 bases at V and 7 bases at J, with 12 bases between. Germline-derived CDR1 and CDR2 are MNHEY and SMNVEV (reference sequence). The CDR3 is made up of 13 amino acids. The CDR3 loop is CASSFRDLAGYTF. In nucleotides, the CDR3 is TGTGCCAGCAGTTTCCGGGATCTCGCTGGCTACACCTTC.

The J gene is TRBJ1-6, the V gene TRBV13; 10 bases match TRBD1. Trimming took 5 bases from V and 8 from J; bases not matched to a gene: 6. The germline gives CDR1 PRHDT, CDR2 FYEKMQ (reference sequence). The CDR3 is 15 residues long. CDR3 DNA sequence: TGTGCCAGCAGCCCCCCCGGGACAGGGGATTCACCCCTCCACTTT. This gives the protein CASSPPGTGDSPLHF.

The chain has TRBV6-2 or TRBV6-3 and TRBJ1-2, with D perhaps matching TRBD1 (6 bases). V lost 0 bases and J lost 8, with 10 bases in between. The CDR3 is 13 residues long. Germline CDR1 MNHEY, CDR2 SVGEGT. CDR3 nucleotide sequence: TGTGCCAGCAGTTACTCACAGGGCTCGGGCTACACCTTC. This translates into CASSYSQGSGYTF.

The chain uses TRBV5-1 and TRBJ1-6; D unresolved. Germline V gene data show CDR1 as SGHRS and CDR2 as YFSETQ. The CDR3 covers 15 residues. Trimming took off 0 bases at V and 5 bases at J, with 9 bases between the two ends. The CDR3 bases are TGCGCCAGCAGCTTGGGACCTACCGATAATTCACCCCTCCACTTT. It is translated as CASSLGPTDNSPLHF.

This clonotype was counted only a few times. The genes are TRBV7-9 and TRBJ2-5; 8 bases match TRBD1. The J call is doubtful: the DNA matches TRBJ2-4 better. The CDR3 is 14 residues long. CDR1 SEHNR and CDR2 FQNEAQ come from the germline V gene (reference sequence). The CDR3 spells CASSLDRGMDIQYF. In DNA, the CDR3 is TGTGCCAGCAGCCTCGACAGGGGTATGGACATTCAGTACTTC.

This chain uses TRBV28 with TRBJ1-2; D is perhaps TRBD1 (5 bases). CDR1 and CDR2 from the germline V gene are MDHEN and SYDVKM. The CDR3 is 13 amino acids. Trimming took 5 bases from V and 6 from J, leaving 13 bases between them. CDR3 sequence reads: CASSAVLGDGYTF. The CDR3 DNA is TGTGCCAGCAGTGCGGTTCTGGGGGATGGCTACACCTTC.

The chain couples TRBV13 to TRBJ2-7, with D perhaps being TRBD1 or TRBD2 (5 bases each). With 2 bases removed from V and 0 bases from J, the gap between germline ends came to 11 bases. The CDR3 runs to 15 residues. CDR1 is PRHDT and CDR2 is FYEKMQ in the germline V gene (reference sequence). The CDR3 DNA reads TGTGCCAGCAGCTTACGAGGGGTTAGCTCCTACGAGCAGTACTTC. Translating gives CASSLRGVSSYEQYF.

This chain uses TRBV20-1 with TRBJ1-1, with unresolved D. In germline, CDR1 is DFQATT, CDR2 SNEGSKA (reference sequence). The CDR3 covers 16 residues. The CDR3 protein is CSALGPPPLFDNEAFF. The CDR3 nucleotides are TGCAGCGCGTTGGGCCCCCCTCCGCTCTTCGACAATGAAGCTTTCTTT.

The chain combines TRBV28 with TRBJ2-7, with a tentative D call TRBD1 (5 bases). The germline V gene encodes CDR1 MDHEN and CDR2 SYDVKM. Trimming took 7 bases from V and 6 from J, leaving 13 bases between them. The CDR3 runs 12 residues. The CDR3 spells CASTPRVGEQYF. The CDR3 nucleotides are TGTGCCAGCACCCCCAGGGTGGGCGAGCAGTACTTC.